The sequence of this T cell receptor beta chain was determined in a study of blood T cell repertoires in COVID-19. Study in general: The United States, Italy and Spain provided the acute and convalescent COVID-19 samples. In each case, the material was cDNA or gDNA derived from T cells, B-cell-depleted T cells, or PBMCs.

V was pared by 4 bases and J by 10 bases, with 29 bases between. Germline CDR1 SGHRS, CDR2 YFSETQ. The CDR3 is 17 amino acids. Methods used by the authors: Using reference gene primer amplification, nucleated cell counts were estimated. Produced via immunoSEQ multiplex PCR; TCRdb's table is partial and in-frame only. That table supplies the V and J calls and clone size; D and trimming were determined from the DNA. The sample lists some 29,000 clones, roughly 88% occurring once. The chain links TRBV5-1 to TRBJ1-2; perhaps TRBD1 as D (5 bases). The sequencing input was peripheral blood. This clonotype originated in a man aged 65 to 85 with active or convalescent COVID-19. CDR3 DNA sequence: TGCGCCAGCAGCCTTTTTTGGGCAGGAAGGGCTTCGGGGGACTACACCTTC. Protein: CASSLFWAGRASGDYTF.